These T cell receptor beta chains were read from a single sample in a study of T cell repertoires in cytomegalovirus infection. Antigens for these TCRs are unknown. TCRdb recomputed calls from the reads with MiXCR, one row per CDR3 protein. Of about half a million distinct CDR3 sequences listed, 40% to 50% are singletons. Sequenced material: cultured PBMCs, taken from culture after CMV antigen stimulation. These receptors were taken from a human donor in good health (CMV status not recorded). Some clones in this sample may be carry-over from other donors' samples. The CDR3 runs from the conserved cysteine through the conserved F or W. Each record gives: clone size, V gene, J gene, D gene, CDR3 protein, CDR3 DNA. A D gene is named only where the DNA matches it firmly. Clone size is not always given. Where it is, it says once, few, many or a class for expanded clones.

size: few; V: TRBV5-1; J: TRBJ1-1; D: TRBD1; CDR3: CASSPMDRHLEAFF; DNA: TGCGCCAGCAGCCCAATGGACAGGCACCTTGAAGCTTTCTTT
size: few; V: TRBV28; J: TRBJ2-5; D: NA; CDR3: CASSLWAGETQYF; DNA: TGTGCCAGCAGTTTATGGGCTGGGGAGACCCAGTACTTC
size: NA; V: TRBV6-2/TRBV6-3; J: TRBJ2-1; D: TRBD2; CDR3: CASSYGTRTNGQFF; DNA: TGTGCCAGCAGTTACGGGACTAGGACCAATGGGCAGTTCTTC
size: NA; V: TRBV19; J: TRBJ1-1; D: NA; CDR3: CASSTSTFGIAEAFF; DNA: TGTGCCAGTAGTACGTCCACTTTTGGAATAGCTGAAGCTTTCTTT
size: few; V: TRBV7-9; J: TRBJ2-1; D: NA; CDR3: CASSVGRVFEQFF; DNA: TGTGCCAGCAGCGTGGGGCGGGTCTTTGAGCAGTTCTTC
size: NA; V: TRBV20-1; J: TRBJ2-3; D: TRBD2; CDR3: CSAAGSGGPDTQYF; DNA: TGCAGTGCTGCCGGTAGCGGGGGTCCAGATACGCAGTATTTT
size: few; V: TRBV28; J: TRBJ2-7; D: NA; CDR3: CASSSTDGDEQYF; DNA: TGTGCCAGCAGTTCAACGGACGGAGACGAGCAGTACTTC
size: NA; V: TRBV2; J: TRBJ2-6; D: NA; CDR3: CASSDSVSGANVLTF; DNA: TGTGCCAGCAGTGATTCAGTCTCTGGGGCCAACGTCCTGACTTTC
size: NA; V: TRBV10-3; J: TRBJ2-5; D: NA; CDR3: CAISEALGTQYF; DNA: TGTGCCATCAGTGAGGCGTTGGGGACCCAGTACTTC
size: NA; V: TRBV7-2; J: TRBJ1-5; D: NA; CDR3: CASSLEGGYQPQHF; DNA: TGTGCCAGCAGCCTGGAGGGCGGGTACCAGCCCCAGCATTTT
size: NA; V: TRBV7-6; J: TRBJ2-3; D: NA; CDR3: CASSLYGGDGTDTQYF; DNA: TGTGCCAGCAGCTTATACGGGGGCGATGGCACAGATACGCAGTATTTT
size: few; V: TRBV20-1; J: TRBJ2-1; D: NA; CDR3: CSARDKRVYNEQFF; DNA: TGCAGTGCTAGAGATAAACGTGTCTACAATGAGCAGTTCTTC
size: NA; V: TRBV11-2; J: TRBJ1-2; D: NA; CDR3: CASSSSRRGNNYGYTF; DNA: TGTGCCAGCAGCTCGAGCCGGAGGGGTAATAACTATGGCTACACCTTC
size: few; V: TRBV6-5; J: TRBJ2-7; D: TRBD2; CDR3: CASSRGAGGEQYF; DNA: TGTGCCAGCAGTCGGGGAGCGGGAGGCGAGCAGTACTTC
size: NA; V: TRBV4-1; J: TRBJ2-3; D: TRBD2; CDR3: CASSQRAAGGPTDTQYF; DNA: TGCGCCAGCAGCCAGCGCGCAGCGGGGGGGCCGACAGATACGCAGTATTTT
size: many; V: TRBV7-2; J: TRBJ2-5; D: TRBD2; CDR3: CASSLAPGEGQYF; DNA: TGTGCCAGCAGCTTAGCGCCCGGGGAGGGGCAGTACTTC
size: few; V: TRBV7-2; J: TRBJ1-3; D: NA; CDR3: CASSLGDRLSGNTIYF; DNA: TGTGCCAGCAGCTTAGGGGACCGCCTCAGTGGAAACACCATATATTTT
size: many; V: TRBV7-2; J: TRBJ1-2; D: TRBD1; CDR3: CASSPTDRANYGYTF; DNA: TGTGCCAGCAGCCCGACAGACAGGGCTAACTATGGCTACACCTTC
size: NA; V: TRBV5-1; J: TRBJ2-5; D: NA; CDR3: CASSLGHGMAQETQYF; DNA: TGCGCCAGCAGCCTGGGACATGGTATGGCCCAAGAGACCCAGTACTTC
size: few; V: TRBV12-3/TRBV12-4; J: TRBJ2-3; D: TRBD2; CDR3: CASREPGLAGDTQYF; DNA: TGTGCCAGCAGAGAACCGGGACTAGCGGGGGATACGCAGTATTTT
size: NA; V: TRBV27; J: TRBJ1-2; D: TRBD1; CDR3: CASSLGGTDADGYTF; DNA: TGTGCCAGCAGTTTAGGAGGGACAGACGCGGATGGCTACACCTTC
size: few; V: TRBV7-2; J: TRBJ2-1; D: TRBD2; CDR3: CASSPTLAGAHNEQFF; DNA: TGTGCCAGCAGCCCAACCCTAGCGGGAGCTCACAATGAGCAGTTCTTC
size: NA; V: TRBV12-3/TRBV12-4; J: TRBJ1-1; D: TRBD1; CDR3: CASTDRTGPMNTEAFF; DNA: TGTGCCAGCACCGACCGGACAGGCCCCATGAACACTGAAGCTTTCTTT
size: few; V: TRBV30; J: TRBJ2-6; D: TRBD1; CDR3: CAWRGGTGAPGGSGANVLTF; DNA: TGTGCCTGGAGGGGGGGGACAGGGGCTCCGGGAGGCTCTGGGGCCAACGTCCTGACTTTC
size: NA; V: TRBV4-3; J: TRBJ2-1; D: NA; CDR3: CASSQEGSSYNEQFF; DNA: TGCGCCAGCAGCCAAGAAGGAAGCTCCTACAATGAGCAGTTCTTC
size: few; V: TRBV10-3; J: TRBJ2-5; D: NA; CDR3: CAISGNMGGTQETQYF; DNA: TGTGCCATCAGTGGGAATATGGGAGGCACCCAAGAGACCCAGTACTTC
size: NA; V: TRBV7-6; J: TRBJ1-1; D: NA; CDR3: CASSGTYGTEAFF; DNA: TGTGCCAGCAGCGGCACCTATGGAACTGAAGCTTTCTTT
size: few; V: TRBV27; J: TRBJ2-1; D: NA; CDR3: CASTVAYSYNEQFF; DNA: TGTGCCAGCACGGTCGCTTACTCCTACAATGAGCAGTTCTTC
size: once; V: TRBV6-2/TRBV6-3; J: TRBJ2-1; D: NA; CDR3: CASSIADRRGNEQFF; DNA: TGTGCCAGCAGTATAGCGGATCGGAGAGGCAATGAGCAGTTCTTC
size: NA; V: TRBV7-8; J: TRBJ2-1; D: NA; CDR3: CASSISRGTLSNEQFF; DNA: TGTGCCAGCAGCATATCAAGGGGGACCCTAAGCAATGAGCAGTTCTTC
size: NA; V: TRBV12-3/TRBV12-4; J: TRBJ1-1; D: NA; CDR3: CASSSDSRGEAFF; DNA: TGTGCCAGCAGTAGCGACAGCCGTGGTGAAGCTTTCTTT
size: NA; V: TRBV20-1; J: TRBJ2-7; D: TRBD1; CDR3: CSARTGQGIYEQYF; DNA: TGCAGTGCTAGAACGGGACAGGGGATCTACGAGCAGTACTTC
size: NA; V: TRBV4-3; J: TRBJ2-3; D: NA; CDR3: CASSQVGTVNTDTQYF; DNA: TGCGCCAGCAGCCAAGTGGGGACCGTCAACACAGATACGCAGTATTTT
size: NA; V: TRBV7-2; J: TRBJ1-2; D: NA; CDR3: CASSPGGFYGYTF; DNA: TGTGCCAGCAGCCCTGGGGGTTTCTATGGCTACACCTTC
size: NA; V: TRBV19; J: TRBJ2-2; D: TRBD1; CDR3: CASFDRGTGELFF; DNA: TGTGCCAGTTTTGACAGGGGGACCGGGGAGCTGTTTTTT
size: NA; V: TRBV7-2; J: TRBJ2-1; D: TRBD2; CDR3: CASSLGLAGWGSYNEQFF; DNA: TGTGCCAGCAGCTTAGGACTAGCGGGATGGGGCTCCTACAATGAGCAGTTCTTC
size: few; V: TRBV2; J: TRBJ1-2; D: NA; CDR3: CASTGGQARENTF; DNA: TGTGCCAGCACCGGAGGGCAGGCCAGGGAAAACACCTTC
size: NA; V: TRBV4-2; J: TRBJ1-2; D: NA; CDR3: CASSLETSAPTSTGGYTF; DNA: TGTGCCAGCAGCCTAGAAACTTCGGCCCCTACCTCTACAGGGGGCTACACCTTC
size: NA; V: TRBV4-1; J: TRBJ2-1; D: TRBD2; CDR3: CASSQYFASGYNEQFF; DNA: TGCGCCAGCAGCCAATATTTTGCTAGCGGTTACAATGAGCAGTTCTTC
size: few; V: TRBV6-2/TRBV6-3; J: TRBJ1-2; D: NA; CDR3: CASSYSRGAGYTF; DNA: TGTGCCAGCAGTTACTCGAGGGGCGCGGGCTACACCTTC
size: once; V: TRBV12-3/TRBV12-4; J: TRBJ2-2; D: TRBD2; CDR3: CASSSAGTRTGELFF; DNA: TGTGCCAGCAGTTCAGCCGGGACTAGGACCGGGGAGCTGTTTTTT
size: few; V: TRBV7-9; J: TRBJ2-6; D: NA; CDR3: CASSSGIRSGANVLTF; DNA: TGTGCCAGCAGCTCGGGGATACGCTCTGGGGCCAACGTCCTGACTTTC
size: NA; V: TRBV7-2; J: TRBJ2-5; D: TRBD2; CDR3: CASSHGLAGAGETQYF; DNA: TGTGCCAGCAGCCACGGACTAGCGGGAGCGGGAGAGACCCAGTACTTC
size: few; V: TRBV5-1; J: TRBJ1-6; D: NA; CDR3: CASSLPRNNSPLHF; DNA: TGCGCCAGCAGCCTCCCCCGAAATAATTCACCCCTCCACTTT